These T cell receptor beta chains were read from a single sample in a study of shared clonotypes between healthy human individuals. The protocol was immunoSEQ multiplex PCR, while the TCRdb copy is restricted to in-frame clones and leaves out a portion. Of some 2,100,000 clones detected, approximately 94% appear once; the ten largest clones hold 1.5% to 2%. What was sequenced was naive CD8+ T cells from PBMCs. The receptors come from a man aged 18 to 29 in good health. Some clones in this sample may be carry-over from other donors' samples. Each CDR3 is given with its conserved first and last residue. A D gene is named only where the DNA matches it firmly. The size entry is marked missing in some rows and otherwise reads once, few, many or a size class.

d_gene	j_gene	v_gene	abundance	CDR3nt	CDR3aa
NA	TRBJ2-7	TRBV11-2	NA	TGTGCCAGCAGCTTAGGGTTTGGCGGGTCCTACGAGCAGTACTTC	CASSLGFGGSYEQYF
TRBD2	TRBJ2-5	TRBV5-1	NA	TGCGCCAGCAGCTTGGCCGCTAGCGGGAGTAGGCAAGAGACCCAGTACTTC	CASSLAASGSRQETQYF
NA	TRBJ2-1	TRBV28	NA	TGTGCCAGCAGTTTAGCCTACAATGAGCAGTTCTTC	CASSLAYNEQFF
TRBD2	TRBJ2-1	TRBV28	NA	TGTGCCAGCAAACTAGCGGGAGACTACAATGAGCAGTTCTTC	CASKLAGDYNEQFF
NA	TRBJ2-2	TRBV4-1	NA	TGCGCCAGCAGCCAGGTCGAAGGTAGCACCGGGGAGCTGTTTTTT	CASSQVEGSTGELFF
NA	TRBJ1-1	TRBV10-1	once	TGCGCCAGCAAAGACCTTTCGAACACTGAAGCTTTCTTT	CASKDLSNTEAFF
NA	TRBJ2-7	TRBV7-3	NA	TGTGCCAGCAGCTTAAGACCAGTGGGGGCCTACGAGCAGTACTTC	CASSLRPVGAYEQYF
TRBD2	TRBJ2-5	TRBV4-1	NA	TGCGCCAGCAGCCAAGAGGGGGGCGGGAGGGCGTGGGAGACCCAGTACTTC	CASSQEGGGRAWETQYF
TRBD2	TRBJ2-7	TRBV7-6	NA	TGTGCCAGCAGCTTAATCGTCGGAACTAGCGGGTTCTACGAGCAGTACTTC	CASSLIVGTSGFYEQYF
NA	TRBJ1-2	TRBV28	once	TGTGCCAGCAGTTTATCTCTTGGCTACACCTTC	CASSLSLGYTF
NA	TRBJ2-1	TRBV5-6	NA	TGTGCCAGCAGCTTGGGCGGGACTCCGTTCGAGCAGTTCTTC	CASSLGGTPFEQFF
NA	TRBJ1-3	TRBV28	NA	TGTGCCAGCGAGGCAGAACAAACAGGGATCTCTGGAAACACCATATATTTT	CASEAEQTGISGNTIYF
NA	TRBJ2-7	TRBV4-1	NA	TGCGCCAGCAGCCCCAGGGTGGGGTGGACCTACGAGCAGTACTTC	CASSPRVGWTYEQYF
NA	TRBJ1-2	TRBV11-2	NA	TGTGCCAGCAGCCTGACGGCAGGCCGTGTGGGACTTAACTATGGCTACACCTTC	CASSLTAGRVGLNYGYTF
NA	TRBJ1-1	TRBV9	few	TGTGCCAGCAGCACCGGGACGTGGAACACTGAAGCTTTCTTT	CASSTGTWNTEAFF
TRBD1	TRBJ1-2	TRBV4-1	NA	TGCGCCAGCAGCCAAGTAGGGACAGGGGGGAGCTATGGCTACACCTTC	CASSQVGTGGSYGYTF
TRBD2	TRBJ2-1	TRBV4-1	NA	TGCGCCAGCAGCCAAGGGGGAGGGTTAAACAATGAGCAGTTCTTC	CASSQGGGLNNEQFF
NA	TRBJ2-5	TRBV14	NA	TGTGCCAGCAGCCTGGAAGCTGCGTGGGAGACCCAGTACTTC	CASSLEAAWETQYF
NA	TRBJ1-2	TRBV19	NA	TGTGCCAGTAGTATAGCCAACCCTTCGCAGGCTGGGAACAGAGGCGGCTACACCTTC	CASSIANPSQAGNRGGYTF
TRBD2	TRBJ2-7	TRBV19	NA	TGTGCCACCTCGGGACTAGCGGGATTCTACGAGCAGTACTTC	CATSGLAGFYEQYF
TRBD1	TRBJ1-3	TRBV7-8	NA	TGTGCCAGCAGCACCCAGGGGGCTGGAAACACCATATATTTT	CASSTQGAGNTIYF
TRBD1	TRBJ2-7	TRBV19	NA	TGTGCCAGTAGCCAGGGGGCGTGGGGTGACGAGCAGTACTTC	CASSQGAWGDEQYF
TRBD1	TRBJ2-3	TRBV5-3	NA	TGTGCCAGAAGCTTTATCCTGACAGGGGGCGGCACAGATACGCAGTATTTT	CARSFILTGGGTDTQYF
NA	TRBJ2-1	TRBV2	NA	TGTGCCAGCAGTTCGGCAGTTCAATACAATGAGCAGTTCTTC	CASSSAVQYNEQFF
TRBD2	TRBJ2-1	TRBV27	NA	TGTGCCAGCAGTCCGAGCTGGGGACTAGTCTACAATGAGCAGTTCTTC	CASSPSWGLVYNEQFF
NA	TRBJ2-7	TRBV15	NA	TGTGCCACCAGCTTAACAGGGGAGCAGTACTTC	CATSLTGEQYF
TRBD1	TRBJ1-2	TRBV7-3	few	TGTGCCAGCAGCGCCGACAGGGGTTCGGATGGCTACACCTTC	CASSADRGSDGYTF
NA	TRBJ1-2	TRBV5-1	NA	TGCGCCAGCAGCTCCGTCGAGTGGGGGGACTATGGCTACACCTTC	CASSSVEWGDYGYTF